What follows are 13 T cell receptor beta chains derived from one specimen sequenced in a study of shared clonotypes between healthy human individuals. Only in-frame clones appear in the TCRdb table, and some are missing; sequencing was by immunoSEQ multiplex PCR. Of some 1,900,000 clones in the sample, over 85% were seen once. The naive CD8 subset, CD45RO-negative cells positively selected for CCR7, excluded terminally differentiated effector memory CD45RA+ cells. Sequenced sample: naive CD8+ T cells sorted from blood. Receptors were obtained from a man aged 18 to 30 in good health.

Concerning this clone itself: A much larger clonotype is one base distant, so this may be a read error. At the DNA level, this CDR3 is encoded by other sequences in the same sample as well. This chain links TRBV4-1 with TRBJ2-7, with 7 bases lining up with TRBD1. J was trimmed by 2 bases and V by 4 bases; bases with no gene match: 5. The CDR3 is 14 amino acids. CDR1 and CDR2 from the germline V gene are MGHRA and YSYEKL. DNA for the CDR3: TGCGCCAGCAGCCTGAACAGGGGAACCTACGAGCAGTACTTC. The encoded protein is CASSLNRGTYEQYF.

In DNA, the CDR3 is TGCAGCGTTGACCAGGGACAGGGGGCCGCTGAAGCTTTCTTT. Translating it yields CSVDQGQGAAEAFF. This sequence joins TRBV29-1 and TRBJ1-1; 12 bases map to TRBD1. With 3 bases clipped from V and 6 bases from J, the junction kept 5 bases outside the gene matches. Germline values: CDR1 SQVTM, CDR2 ANQGSEA. This CDR3 is built from 14 residues.

The V and J genes are TRBV13 and TRBJ2-1; tentatively, D is TRBD1 or TRBD2 (5 bases each). Germline CDR1 reads PRHDT; CDR2 reads FYEKMQ (reference sequence). The CDR3 totals 11 residues. The V end lost 4 bases, the J end lost 7 bases, and 5 bases lay between the germline ends. CDR3 coding DNA: TGTGCCAGCAGCTGGGGGAATGAGCAGTTCTTC. It encodes CASSWGNEQFF.

The J gene is TRBJ1-1, the V gene TRBV2; TRBD1 agrees at 7 bases. The trim removed 2 bases at V and 5 bases at J, leaving 2 bases unmatched. This CDR3 region has 13 residues. The germline V gene has CDR1 SNHLY and CDR2 FYNNEI. This CDR3 is CASSERGHTEAFF. CDR3 DNA sequence: TGTGCCAGCAGTGAAAGGGGGCATACTGAAGCTTTCTTT.

The gene calls are TRBV11-2 and TRBJ1-2; D is uncertain. The ends were cut back, 0 bases at V and 5 bases at J, with 7 bases in the middle. This CDR3 is built from 13 residues. Germline CDR1 SGHAT, CDR2 FQNNGV. The CDR3 here is CASSLEAGYGYTF. The CDR3 DNA reads as TGTGCCAGCAGCTTAGAGGCTGGATATGGCTACACCTTC.

This rearrangement joins TRBV4-3 to TRBJ1-6; 9 bases match TRBD1. The V and J ends lost 0 bases and 9 bases, in that order; junction bases with no gene match: 9. The germline gives CDR1 LGHNA, CDR2 YSLEER. The CDR3 loop spans 17 amino acids. CDR3: CASSQDPSGQGGSPLHF. CDR3 sequence (DNA): TGCGCCAGCAGCCAAGATCCATCGGGACAGGGCGGTTCACCCCTCCACTTT.

A single count supports this clone. This rearrangement joins TRBV2 to TRBJ1-1; 7 bases are shared with TRBD1. CDR3 length: 17 residues. Trimming removed 1 base from V and 5 bases from J; junction bases left unmatched: 13. Per the germline V gene, CDR1 is SNHLY and CDR2 is FYNNEI. The CDR3 sequence: CASSEGGPGGSWTEAFF. The CDR3 nucleotides read TGTGCCAGCAGTGAAGGGGGGCCAGGGGGATCGTGGACTGAAGCTTTCTTT.

The chain has TRBV9 and TRBJ2-3, with D hard to call. This CDR3 comprises 16 residues. V was trimmed by 2 bases and J by 2 bases, leaving 15 bases between them. Germline V gene lookup returns CDR1 SGDLS and CDR2 YYNGEE. CDR3: CASSVLGRAHTDTQYF. In DNA, the CDR3 is TGTGCCAGCAGCGTTCTCGGAAGGGCCCACACAGATACGCAGTATTTT. The full variable domain, with the rest looked up from reference TRBV9 and TRBJ2-3, is DSGVTQTPKHLITATGQRVTLRCSPRSGDLSVYWYQQSLDQGLQFLIQYYNGEERAKGNILERFSAQQFPDLHSELNLSSLELGDSALYFCASSVLGRAHTDTQYFGPGTRLTVL.

The chain links TRBV7-9 to TRBJ2-7; no clear D. The CDR3 consists of 11 residues. The V end lost 1 base, the J end lost 12 bases, and 10 bases lay between the germline ends. Germline CDR1 SEHNR, CDR2 FQNEAQ (reference sequence). Written as DNA, the CDR3 is TGTGCCAGCAGCTTAGGAGGCCCTACGTACTTC. Its protein is CASSLGGPTYF.

The gene calls are TRBV4-3 and TRBJ1-6, with D maybe TRBD1 (5 bases). The CDR3 consists of 16 residues. The V gene lost 4 bases and the J gene lost 7 bases, with 17 bases spanning the gap. From germline, CDR1 is LGHNA and CDR2 YSLEER. CDR3 nucleotides: TGCGCCAGCAGCCCTTCACGTGACAGCCTGAATTCACCCCTCCACTTT. Its translation: CASSPSRDSLNSPLHF.

The chain recombines TRBV27 with TRBJ2-1; D not resolved. The V gene's germline CDR1 is MNHEY and CDR2 SMNVEV (reference sequence). This CDR3 region has 15 residues. The germline V and J ends were trimmed by 0 bases and 8 bases, with 14 bases remaining between them. CDR3 coding DNA: TGTGCCAGCAGTTTATCGACCCCTCGCGCGGATGAGCAGTTCTTC. Its protein product is CASSLSTPRADEQFF.

J is TRBJ2-1 and V is TRBV28; tentatively, D is TRBD2 (6 bases). CDR3 length equals 15 residues. Germline V gene lookup returns CDR1 MDHEN and CDR2 SYDVKM. Deletions cut 3 bases from V and 2 bases from J, with 11 bases between. CDR3 amino acids: CASSFSLATYNEQFF. As DNA, the CDR3 is TGTGCCAGCAGTTTTAGTCTAGCGACCTACAATGAGCAGTTCTTC.

This sequence joins TRBV9 and TRBJ1-6; D not certain. Germline V gene sequence: CDR1 SGDLS, CDR2 YYNGEE. This CDR3 contains 14 residues. V was pared by 3 bases and J by 8 bases, with 12 bases between. The CDR3 DNA sequence: TGTGCCAGCAGCGGCAGGAGCGGGGATTCACCCCTCCACTTT. It translates to CASSGRSGDSPLHF.